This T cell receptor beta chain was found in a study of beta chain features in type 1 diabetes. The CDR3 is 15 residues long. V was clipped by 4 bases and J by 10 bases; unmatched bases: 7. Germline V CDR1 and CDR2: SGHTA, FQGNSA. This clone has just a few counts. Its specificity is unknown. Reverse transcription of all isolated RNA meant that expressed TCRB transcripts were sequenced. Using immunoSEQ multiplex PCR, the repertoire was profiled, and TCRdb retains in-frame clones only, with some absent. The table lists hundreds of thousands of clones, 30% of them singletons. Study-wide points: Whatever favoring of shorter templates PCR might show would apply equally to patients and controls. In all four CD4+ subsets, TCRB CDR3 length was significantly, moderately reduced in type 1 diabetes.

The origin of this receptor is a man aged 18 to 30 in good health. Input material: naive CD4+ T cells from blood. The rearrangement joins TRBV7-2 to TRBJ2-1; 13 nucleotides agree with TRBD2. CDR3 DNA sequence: TGTGCCAGCAGCTCTGGACTAGCGGGAGTGAAAGAGCAGTTCTTC. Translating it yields CASSSGLAGVKEQFF.